This T cell receptor (beta chain) was sequenced during a study of cytomegalovirus exposure and HLA in healthy donors. At the level of the study: The same platform used for the 666 first-cohort repertoires was also used for the 120 or so validation repertoires, as a later analysis reported. Findings and caveats of the study: A subsequent analysis found that TCR clusters from the first cohort also tended to co-occur in the approximately 130 validation repertoires, with about 94% of cluster scores above 0. The authors enumerated under 200 TCR beta chains as linked to cytomegalovirus. As was reported, the classifier diagnosed cytomegalovirus status with high specificity and sensitivity.

The method was immunoSEQ multiplex PCR; TCRdb's version includes in-frame clones alone and lacks a portion of them. In the table there are 150,000 or so clones, about 95% of which are singletons. Concerning this clone: The antigen is not known.

Germline-derived CDR1 and CDR2 are SGHVS and FNYEAQ. The J segment lost 9 bases and the V segment lost 5 bases, leaving 9 bases of the junction unmatched. The CDR3 is 15 amino acids. Material for sequencing was PBMCs. This chain links TRBV7-6 with TRBJ2-1, with 11 bases aligning to TRBD2. The clonotype comes from a young man in good health and CMV-seropositive. CDR3 region: CASSTSSGRWGEQFF. CDR3 coding DNA: TGTGCCAGCAGCACTTCTAGCGGGAGGTGGGGTGAGCAGTTCTTC.